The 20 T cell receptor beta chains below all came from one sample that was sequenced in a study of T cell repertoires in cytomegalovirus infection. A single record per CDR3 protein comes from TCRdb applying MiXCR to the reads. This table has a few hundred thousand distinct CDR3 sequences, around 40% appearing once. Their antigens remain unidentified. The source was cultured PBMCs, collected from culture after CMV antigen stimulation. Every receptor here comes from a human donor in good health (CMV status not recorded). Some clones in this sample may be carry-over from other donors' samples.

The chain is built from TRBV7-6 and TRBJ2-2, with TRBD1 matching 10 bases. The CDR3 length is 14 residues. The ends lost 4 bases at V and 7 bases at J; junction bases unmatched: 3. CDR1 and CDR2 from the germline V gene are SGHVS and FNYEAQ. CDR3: CASSSDRGSGELFF. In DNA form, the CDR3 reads TGTGCCAGCAGCTCGGACAGGGGGAGCGGGGAGCTGTTTTTT.

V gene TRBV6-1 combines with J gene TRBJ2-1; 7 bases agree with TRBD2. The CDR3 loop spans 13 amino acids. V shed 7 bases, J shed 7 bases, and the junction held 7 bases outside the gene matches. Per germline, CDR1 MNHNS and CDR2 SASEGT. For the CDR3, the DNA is TGTGCCAGCAAGGTCGGGGGGAGAAATGAGCAGTTCTTC. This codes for CASKVGGRNEQFF.

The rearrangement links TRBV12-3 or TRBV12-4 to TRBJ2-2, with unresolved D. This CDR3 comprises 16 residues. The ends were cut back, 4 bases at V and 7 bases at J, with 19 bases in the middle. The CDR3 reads CASSSTGSAQVGELFF. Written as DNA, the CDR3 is TGTGCCAGCAGTTCAACCGGAAGCGCCCAGGTCGGGGAGCTGTTTTTT.

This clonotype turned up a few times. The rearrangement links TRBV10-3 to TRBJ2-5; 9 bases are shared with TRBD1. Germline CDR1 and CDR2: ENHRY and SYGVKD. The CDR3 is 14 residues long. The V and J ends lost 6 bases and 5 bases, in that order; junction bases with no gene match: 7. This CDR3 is CAISNGQGLETQYF. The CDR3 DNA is TGTGCCATCAGCAACGGACAGGGGTTGGAGACCCAGTACTTC.

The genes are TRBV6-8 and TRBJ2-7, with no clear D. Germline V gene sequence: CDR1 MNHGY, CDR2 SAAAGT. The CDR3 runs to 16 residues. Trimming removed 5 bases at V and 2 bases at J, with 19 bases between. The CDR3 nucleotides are TGTGCCAGCAGTCAAGATACCGGGCCCCAAGCCTACGAGCAGTACTTC. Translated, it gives CASSQDTGPQAYEQYF.

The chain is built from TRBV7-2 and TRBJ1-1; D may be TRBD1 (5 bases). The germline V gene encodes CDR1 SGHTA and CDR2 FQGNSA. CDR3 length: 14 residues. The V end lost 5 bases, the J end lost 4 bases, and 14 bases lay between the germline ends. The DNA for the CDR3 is TGTGCCAGCAGCCCCTCCGGGGGGAGCACTGAAGCTTTCTTT. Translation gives CASSPSGGSTEAFF.

CDR3 in amino acids: CASSNTRETTEAFF. The CDR3, as DNA: TGTGCCAGCAGTAATACCAGGGAGACCACTGAAGCTTTCTTT. The gene calls are TRBV11-2 and TRBJ1-1; perhaps TRBD1 as D (5 bases). Germline values: CDR1 SGHAT, CDR2 FQNNGV. This CDR3 comprises 14 residues. V dropped 6 bases and J dropped 4 bases, with 15 bases sitting between them.

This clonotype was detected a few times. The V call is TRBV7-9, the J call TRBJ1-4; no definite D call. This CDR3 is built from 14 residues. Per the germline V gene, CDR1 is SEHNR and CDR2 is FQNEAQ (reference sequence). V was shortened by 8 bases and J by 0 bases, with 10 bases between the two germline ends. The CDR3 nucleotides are TGTGCCAGCGTGAGAAACCCAACTAATGAAAAACTGTTTTTT. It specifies CASVRNPTNEKLFF.

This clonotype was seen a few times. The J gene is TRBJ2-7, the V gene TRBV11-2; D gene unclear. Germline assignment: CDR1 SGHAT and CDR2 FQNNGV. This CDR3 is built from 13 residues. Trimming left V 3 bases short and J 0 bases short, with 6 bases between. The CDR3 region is CASSFLNSYEQYF. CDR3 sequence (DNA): TGTGCCAGCAGCTTCCTAAACTCCTACGAGCAGTACTTC.

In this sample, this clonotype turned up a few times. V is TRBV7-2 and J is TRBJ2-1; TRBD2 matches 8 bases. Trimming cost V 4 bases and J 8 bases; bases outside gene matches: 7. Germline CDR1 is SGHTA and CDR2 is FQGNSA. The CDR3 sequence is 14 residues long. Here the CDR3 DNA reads TGTGCCAGCAGCTCCCGGGCCGGGAGGGATGAGCAGTTCTTC. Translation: CASSSRAGRDEQFF.

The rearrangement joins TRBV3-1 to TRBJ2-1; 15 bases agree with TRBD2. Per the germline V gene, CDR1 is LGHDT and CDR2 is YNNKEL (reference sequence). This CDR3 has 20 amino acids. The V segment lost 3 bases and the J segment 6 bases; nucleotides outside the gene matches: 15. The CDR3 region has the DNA TGTGCCAGCAGCCAGCGAAGTTGGACTAGCGGGGGGGCCTGGTTCAATGAGCAGTTCTTC. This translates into CASSQRSWTSGGAWFNEQFF.

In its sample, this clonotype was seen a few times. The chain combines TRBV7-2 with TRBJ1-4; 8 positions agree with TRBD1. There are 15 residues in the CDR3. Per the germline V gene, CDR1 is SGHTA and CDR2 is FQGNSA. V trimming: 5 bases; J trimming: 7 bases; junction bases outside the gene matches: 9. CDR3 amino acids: CASSLRAGTGEKLFF. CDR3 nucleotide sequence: TGTGCCAGCAGCCTGCGAGCAGGGACAGGTGAAAAACTGTTTTTT.

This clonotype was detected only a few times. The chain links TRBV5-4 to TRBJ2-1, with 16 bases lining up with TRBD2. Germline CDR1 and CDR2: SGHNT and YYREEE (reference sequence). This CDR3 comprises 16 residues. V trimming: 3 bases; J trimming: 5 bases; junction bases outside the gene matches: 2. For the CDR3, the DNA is TGTGCCAGCAGCTCCGGGACTAGCGGGGGGGACAATGAGCAGTTCTTC. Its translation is CASSSGTSGGDNEQFF. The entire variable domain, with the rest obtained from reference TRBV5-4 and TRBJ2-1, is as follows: ETGVTQSPTHLIKTRGQQVTLRCSSQSGHNTVSWYQQALGQGPQFIFQYYREEENGRGNFPPRFSGLQFPNYSSELNVNALELDDSALYLCASSSGTSGGDNEQFFGPGTRLTVL.

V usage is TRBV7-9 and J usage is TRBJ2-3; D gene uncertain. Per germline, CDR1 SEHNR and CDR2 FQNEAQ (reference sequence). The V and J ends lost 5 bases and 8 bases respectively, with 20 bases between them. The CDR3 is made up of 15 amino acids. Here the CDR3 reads CASSADISGGGTQYF. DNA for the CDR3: TGTGCCAGCAGCGCAGACATTTCAGGCGGTGGTACGCAGTATTTT.

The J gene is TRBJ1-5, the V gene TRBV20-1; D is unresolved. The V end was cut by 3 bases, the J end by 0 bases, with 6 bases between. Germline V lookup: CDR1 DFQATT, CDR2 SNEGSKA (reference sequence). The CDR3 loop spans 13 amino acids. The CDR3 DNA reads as TGCAGTGCTAGTTACCTTAGCAATCAGCCCCAGCATTTT. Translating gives CSASYLSNQPQHF.

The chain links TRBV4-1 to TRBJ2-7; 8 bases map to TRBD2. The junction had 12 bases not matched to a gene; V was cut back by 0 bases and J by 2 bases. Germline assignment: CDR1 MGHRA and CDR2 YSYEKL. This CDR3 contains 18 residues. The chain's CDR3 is CASSQDHRSGRSPYEQYF. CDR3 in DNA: TGCGCCAGCAGCCAAGACCACAGGAGCGGGAGATCCCCCTACGAGCAGTACTTC.

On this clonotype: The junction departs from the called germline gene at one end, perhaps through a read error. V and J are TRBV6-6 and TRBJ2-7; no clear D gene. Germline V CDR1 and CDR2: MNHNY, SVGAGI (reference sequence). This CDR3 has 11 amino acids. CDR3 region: CASSYPARCLF. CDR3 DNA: TGTGCCAGCAGTTACCCGGCACGATGCCTTTTC.

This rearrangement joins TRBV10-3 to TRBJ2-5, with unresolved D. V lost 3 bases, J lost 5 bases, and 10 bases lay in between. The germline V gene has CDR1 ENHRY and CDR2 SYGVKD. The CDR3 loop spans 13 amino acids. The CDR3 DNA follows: TGTGCCATCAGTGAAGTCGTCAGGGAGACCCAGTACTTC. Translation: CAISEVVRETQYF.

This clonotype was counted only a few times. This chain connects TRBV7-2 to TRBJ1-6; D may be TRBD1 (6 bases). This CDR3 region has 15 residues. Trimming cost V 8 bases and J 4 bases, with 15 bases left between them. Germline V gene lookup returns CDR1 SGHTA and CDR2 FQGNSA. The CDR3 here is CASQNRVGYNSPLHF. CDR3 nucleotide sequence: TGTGCCAGCCAAAACAGGGTGGGATATAATTCACCCCTCCACTTT.

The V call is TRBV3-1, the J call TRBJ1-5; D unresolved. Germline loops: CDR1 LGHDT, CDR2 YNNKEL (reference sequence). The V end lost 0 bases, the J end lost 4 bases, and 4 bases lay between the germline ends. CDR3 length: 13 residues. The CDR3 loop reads CASSQDKNQPQHF. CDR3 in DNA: TGTGCCAGCAGCCAAGATAAGAATCAGCCCCAGCATTTT.